These 17 T cell receptor beta chains came from one sample sequenced in a study of OX40 agonist ivuxolimab in advanced cancers. The assay was immunoSEQ multiplex PCR, and TCRdb's table has in-frame clones only and misses some. The sample contains around 70,000 clones, 84% of which appear only once. This specimen consisted of CD4+ or CD8+ T cells sorted from blood, obtained in a trial of the OX40 agonist ivuxolimab. All receptors come from an adult with an advanced solid tumor such as melanoma, head and neck, liver or kidney cancer.

The gene calls are TRBV7-3 and TRBJ2-2; D remains ambiguous. The CDR3 is 12 residues long. The germline gives CDR1 SGHTA, CDR2 FQGTGA. V was pared by 3 bases and J by 7 bases, with 6 bases between. Here the CDR3 DNA reads TGTGCCAGCAGCTTTTATAACGGGGAGCTGTTTTTT. Protein product: CASSFYNGELFF.

The chain carries TRBV12-5 and TRBJ1-1; 8 bases map to TRBD1. From germline, CDR1 is LGHNT and CDR2 FRNRAP. With 3 bases clipped from V and 9 bases from J, the junction kept 6 bases outside the gene matches. The CDR3 is 13 residues long. This chain's CDR3 is CASGFGQGRKAFF. Written as DNA, the CDR3 is TGTGCTAGTGGTTTCGGACAGGGCCGGAAAGCTTTCTTT.

The chain links TRBV5-4 to TRBJ2-6, with D maybe TRBD2 (6 bases). The CDR3 is 17 amino acids. Germline loops: CDR1 SGHNT, CDR2 YYREEE (reference sequence). The V gene lost 5 bases and the J gene lost 0 bases, with 15 bases spanning the gap. The CDR3 DNA reads as TGTGCCAGCAGACCACCGGGACTGCTCTCTGGGGCCAACGTCCTGACTTTC. Its translation: CASRPPGLLSGANVLTF.

This clone has more than one count but fewer than ten. V usage is TRBV11-3 and J usage is TRBJ2-5; 11 bases are a match to TRBD1. The CDR3 extends over 16 amino acids. Trimming cost V 5 bases and J 4 bases; bases outside gene matches: 9. The germline CDR1 and CDR2 sequences are SGHNT and YENEEA. The CDR3 DNA reads as TGTGCCAGCAGCCCGGGACAGGGGGTCGAGGGAGAGACCCAGTACTTC. Protein sequence: CASSPGQGVEGETQYF. Full variable domain (outside the CDR3, taken from reference TRBV11-3 and TRBJ2-5): EAGVVQSPRYKIIEKKQPVAFWCNPISGHNTLYWYLQNLGQGPELLIRYENEEAVDDSQLPKDRFSAERLKGVDSTLKIQPAELGDSAVYLCASSPGQGVEGETQYFGPGTRLLVL.

The J gene is TRBJ1-4, the V gene TRBV7-2; weak D call: TRBD1 (5 bases). Germline loops: CDR1 SGHTA, CDR2 FQGNSA. CDR3 length: 15 amino acids. V lost 5 bases to trimming and J lost 8 bases, with 18 bases between them. The DNA of the CDR3 is TGTGCCAGCAGCCCGGGTGGGGGTCTGGACGAAAAACTGTTTTTT. This codes for CASSPGGGLDEKLFF.

Here the CDR3 reads CASSPEYQETQYF. CDR3 DNA sequence: TGTGCCAGCAGCCCAGAGTACCAAGAGACCCAGTACTTC. The chain couples TRBV5-4 to TRBJ2-5; D remains unclear. Between the trimmed V and J ends, which lost 4 bases and 0 bases, there was a span of 7 bases. Looked up from germline, CDR1 is SGHNT and CDR2 is YYREEE (reference sequence). This CDR3 has 13 amino acids.

The chain has TRBV10-3 and TRBJ1-1, with D hard to call. CDR1 ENHRY and CDR2 SYGVKD come from the germline V gene. With 8 bases removed from V and 1 base from J, the gap between germline ends came to 14 bases. The CDR3 totals 14 residues. The CDR3, as DNA: TGTGCCATCTCGGTATCTGCTAGGAACACTGAAGCTTTCTTT. It encodes CAISVSARNTEAFF.

This clone was counted between two and nine times. The chain uses TRBV6-5 and TRBJ1-5; D is undetermined. V lost 5 bases and J lost 2, with 13 bases in between. The CDR3 extends over 15 amino acids. The V gene's germline CDR1 is MNHEY and CDR2 SVGAGI. CDR3 DNA: TGTGCCAGCAGTGCGTGGGGTTTTGGCAATCAGCCCCAGCATTTT. It specifies CASSAWGFGNQPQHF.

This chain connects TRBV6-6 to TRBJ2-1; 8 nucleotides line up with TRBD1. This CDR3 comprises 13 residues. Trimming removed 5 bases from V and 10 bases from J; junction bases left unmatched: 7. Germline V lookup: CDR1 MNHNY, CDR2 SVGAGI (reference sequence). CDR3 sequence (DNA): TGTGCCAGCAGTCCGCAGGGGGCAGGAGAGCAGTTCTTC. It yields the protein CASSPQGAGEQFF.

This clone turned up a few times. J is TRBJ2-1 and V is TRBV14; perhaps TRBD2 as D (5 bases). Trimming stripped 4 bases from V and 7 bases from J, with 11 bases between. The CDR3 has 13 residues. Per the germline V gene, CDR1 is SGHDN and CDR2 is FVKESK. The CDR3 spells CASSRGRRNEQFF. CDR3 DNA: TGTGCCAGCAGCCGCGGACGGAGGAATGAGCAGTTCTTC.

The J gene is TRBJ1-1, the V gene TRBV28, with D possibly being TRBD1 (5 bases). The CDR3 runs to 14 residues. The V end was cut by 2 bases, the J end by 0 bases, with 7 bases between. Germline assignment: CDR1 MDHEN and CDR2 SYDVKM. The CDR3 nucleotides are TGTGCCAGCAGTTTACAGGGCCTGAACACTGAAGCTTTCTTT. As protein: CASSLQGLNTEAFF. The full variable domain, in which reference TRBV28 and TRBJ1-1 provide the parts outside the CDR3, is DVKVTQSSRYLVKRTGEKVFLECVQDMDHENMFWYRQDPGLGLRLIYFSYDVKMKEKGDIPEGYSVSREKKERFSLILESASTNQTSMYLCASSLQGLNTEAFFGQGTRLTVV.

This sequence joins TRBV28 and TRBJ1-2; D may be TRBD1 (5 bases). Trimming pared 4 bases from V and 6 bases from J, leaving 21 bases between. The CDR3 sequence is 16 residues long. Germline assignment: CDR1 MDHEN and CDR2 SYDVKM. For the CDR3, the DNA is TGTGCCAGCAGTTCCCCAGGGTTAATCTTCCGGAATGGCTACACCTTC. Translated: CASSSPGLIFRNGYTF.

The rearrangement joins TRBV19 to TRBJ1-2; D is ambiguous. Deletions cut 6 bases from V and 2 bases from J, with 13 bases between. The germline CDR1 and CDR2 sequences are LNHDA and SQIVND (reference sequence). This CDR3 is 14 amino acids long. In DNA form, the CDR3 reads TGTGCCAGTAGCTGGGGTTTGATGAACTATGGCTACACCTTC. This sequence encodes CASSWGLMNYGYTF.

Worth noting for this clone: One junction end disagrees with the germline gene, perhaps due to a read error. The rearrangement uses TRBV9 and TRBJ2-7; TRBD2 might be the D (5 bases). CDR3 length: 16 residues. Per the germline V gene, CDR1 is SGDLS and CDR2 is YYNGEE. Written as DNA, the CDR3 is TGTGCCAGCAGCGTGGAGTGGGCTAGCAACTCCCACGAGCAGTACTTC. Its protein is CASSVEWASNSHEQYF.

This clone was detected only once. This rearrangement joins TRBV5-1 to TRBJ1-4; 8 bases fit TRBD1. CDR1 SGHRS and CDR2 YFSETQ come from the germline V gene. This CDR3 has 14 residues. With V trimmed by 3 bases and J by 6 bases, 4 bases remained unmatched. The CDR3: CASSSQGADEKLFF. In DNA form, the CDR3 reads TGCGCCAGCAGCTCCCAGGGGGCGGATGAAAAACTGTTTTTT.

This sequence joins TRBV30 and TRBJ1-2, with D possibly matching TRBD1 (5 bases). The CDR3 runs to 14 residues. Germline CDR1 and CDR2: GTSNPN and SVGIG (reference sequence). V dropped 2 bases and J dropped 0 bases, with 10 bases sitting between them. The CDR3 loop is CAWSRVTANYGYTF. The CDR3 bases are TGTGCCTGGAGTAGGGTGACAGCTAACTATGGCTACACCTTC. The whole variable domain, remainder taken from reference TRBV30 and TRBJ1-2, is SQTIHQWPATLVQPVGSPLSLECTVEGTSNPNLYWYRQAAGRGLQLLFYSVGIGQISSEVPQNLSASRPQDRQFILSSKKLLLSDSGFYLCAWSRVTANYGYTFGSGTRLTVV.

This chain joins TRBV7-9 and TRBJ2-3; TRBD1 matches at 8 bases. The CDR3 is made up of 14 amino acids. Trimming took 5 bases from V and 5 from J; bases not matched to a gene: 6. The V gene's germline CDR1 is SEHNR and CDR2 FQNEAQ (reference sequence). The CDR3 region has the DNA TGTGCCAGCAGCGAACGACAGGGGATAGATACGCAGTATTTT. This translates into CASSERQGIDTQYF.